The 6 T cell receptor beta chains given below trace back to one sample, sequenced in a study of blood T cells in healthy people across ages. Sample-barcoded 5' priming and a J-beta primer mix drove a second PCR of roughly 6 to 12 cycles. TCRdb re-called the 5' RACE reads through MiXCR, storing one row per CDR3 protein. The sample comprises hundreds of thousands of distinct CDR3 sequences, about 30% of which are singletons, and 15% to 18% rests with the top ten. Material: blood. The origin of the receptors is a woman of 80 years or more in good health.

The CDR3 region has the DNA TGTGCCAGCAGCTTGGAAGGCAGCCCCACATGGCATGAGCAGTTCTTC. As protein: CASSLEGSPTWHEQFF. The chain uses TRBV7-6 and TRBJ2-1; D unclear. Trimming pared 3 bases from V and 8 bases from J, leaving 20 bases between. The CDR3 is 16 amino acids. The germline V gene encodes CDR1 SGHVS and CDR2 FNYEAQ.

Ten or more counts support this clonotype. The rearrangement links TRBV20-1 to TRBJ2-1; 7 positions match TRBD2. Germline V gene sequence: CDR1 DFQATT, CDR2 SNEGSKA (reference sequence). V dropped 1 base and J dropped 2; count of bases not matched to a gene: 2. The CDR3 has 14 amino acids. CDR3 DNA: TGCAGTGCTAGAGGTGCGGGGGCCTACAATGAGCAGTTCTTC. It specifies CSARGAGAYNEQFF.

V gene TRBV4-3 combines with J gene TRBJ2-3, with no clear D. Germline assignment: CDR1 LGHNA and CDR2 YSLEER. The V and J ends lost 6 bases and 0 bases respectively, with 13 bases between them. The CDR3 length is 15 residues. DNA of the CDR3: TGCGCCAGCAGTCCACCGGGTTATAGCACAGATACGCAGTATTTT. Translated, it gives CASSPPGYSTDTQYF.

This clonotype showed up many times. Its ends do not fully match the called genes, so a read error is possible. The chain couples TRBV5-1 to TRBJ1-2, with D maybe TRBD1 (6 bases). Germline V gene lookup returns CDR1 SGHRS and CDR2 YFSETQ. CDR3 size: 13 residues. In DNA form, the CDR3 reads TGTGCCAGCAGCTTCGGACAGAACTATGGCTACACCTTC. It codes for CASSFGQNYGYTF. The complete variable domain, with remaining parts taken from reference TRBV5-1 and TRBJ1-2, reads KAGVTQTPRYLIKTRGQQVTLSCSPISGHRSVSWYQQTPGQGLQFLFEYFSETQRNKGNFPGRFSGRQFSNSRSEMNVSTLELGDSALYLCASSFGQNYGYTFGSGTRLTVV.

The table lists this clonotype with a count of one. The chain has TRBV6-1 and TRBJ2-1, with 7 bases that match TRBD1. This CDR3 comprises 13 residues. Germline V CDR1 and CDR2: MNHNS, SASEGT. V lost 4 bases, J lost 12 bases, and 9 bases stayed unmatched. CDR3 residues: CASSARQGDGQFF. CDR3 coding DNA: TGTGCCAGCAGTGCGAGACAGGGAGATGGGCAGTTCTTC.

This clonotype was seen ten or more times. A read error may explain this, as a much larger clone is one base away. The chain employs TRBV10-3 and TRBJ2-5; perhaps D is TRBD1 or TRBD2 (7 bases each). CDR1 and CDR2 (germline): ENHRY, SYGVKD. CDR3 length equals 14 residues. V lost 11 bases and J 11 bases, leaving 27 bases between the germline ends. The CDR3 DNA is TGTGCCTCCCGGAGGCGGGGGACAGAAGATGAGCAGTACTTC. Encoded protein: CASRRRGTEDEQYF.